A selection of T cell receptor beta chains follows, all from one sample in a study of circulating and synovial CD4+ cells in juvenile arthritis. Assay used: immunoSEQ multiplex PCR; TCRdb lists only in-frame clones, some missing. Among some 35,000 clones listed, 95% were seen once. The sequencing input was CD4+ T cells from blood. Receptors were obtained from a human donor with juvenile idiopathic arthritis. The CDR3 runs from the conserved cysteine through the conserved F or W. The order of the fields is CDR3 DNA, CDR3 protein, D gene, J gene, V gene, clone size. A D gene is named only where the DNA matches it firmly. Expanded clones are given a class, and other clones once, few, many or no size at all.

CDR3 DNA: TGTGCCAGCAGGAAGACAGGGGGCTATGGCTACACCTTC
CDR3 protein: CASRKTGGYGYTF
D gene: TRBD1
J gene: TRBJ1-2
V gene: TRBV28
clone size: .

CDR3 DNA: TGTGCCAGCAGCTCCGGGACTAGGGAGACCCAGTACTTC
CDR3 protein: CASSSGTRETQYF
D gene: TRBD2
J gene: TRBJ2-5
V gene: TRBV7-2
clone size: once

CDR3 DNA: TGTGCCAGCAGCTCACCGGGAGGGGGACATCCGAACACTGAAGCTTTCTTT
CDR3 protein: CASSSPGGGHPNTEAFF
D gene: .
J gene: TRBJ1-1
V gene: TRBV5-4
clone size: .

CDR3 DNA: TGTGCCAGTAGTCTCAGACAGGGCGGCTCTGAAGCTTTCTTT
CDR3 protein: CASSLRQGGSEAFF
D gene: TRBD1
J gene: TRBJ1-1
V gene: TRBV19
clone size: .

CDR3 DNA: TGTGCCAGCAGTTTACGGCTAGCGGGAGTCGCGTACGAGCAGTACTTC
CDR3 protein: CASSLRLAGVAYEQYF
D gene: TRBD2
J gene: TRBJ2-7
V gene: TRBV28
clone size: .

CDR3 DNA: TGCGCCAGCCGCTCAGGGGGCGCAAACTATGGCTACACCTTC
CDR3 protein: CASRSGGANYGYTF
D gene: TRBD1
J gene: TRBJ1-2
V gene: TRBV5-1
clone size: .

CDR3 DNA: TGTGCCAGCTCACCACCGACGACAGGGGTAAATTCACCCCTCCACTTT
CDR3 protein: CASSPPTTGVNSPLHF
D gene: TRBD1
J gene: TRBJ1-6
V gene: TRBV18
clone size: .

CDR3 DNA: TGTGCCAGCAGCCACCGGGACACAAAGACCCAGTACTTC
CDR3 protein: CASSHRDTKTQYF
D gene: .
J gene: TRBJ2-5
V gene: TRBV5-4
clone size: few

CDR3 DNA: TGTGCCAGCAGCTCATCGACAGGGACGAATCAGCCCCAGCATTTT
CDR3 protein: CASSSSTGTNQPQHF
D gene: TRBD1
J gene: TRBJ1-5
V gene: TRBV7-9
clone size: .

CDR3 DNA: TGTGCCAGCAGCTTAACAGGGGGGGCAAAAAATTCCCCCCTCCACTTT
CDR3 protein: CASSLTGGAKNSPLHF
D gene: TRBD1
J gene: TRBJ1-6
V gene: TRBV5-6
clone size: .

CDR3 DNA: TGTGCCAGCAGTTTTTCAGCGGGAGTGGGTAATGAGCAGTTCTTC
CDR3 protein: CASSFSAGVGNEQFF
D gene: TRBD2
J gene: TRBJ2-1
V gene: TRBV27
clone size: .

CDR3 DNA: TGTGCCTGGAGCCGCGGGACAGACAACACTGAAGCTTTCTTT
CDR3 protein: CAWSRGTDNTEAFF
D gene: TRBD1
J gene: TRBJ1-1
V gene: TRBV30
clone size: .

CDR3 DNA: TGCGCCAGCAGCCGGGACAGAAACACCGGGGAGCTGTTTTTT
CDR3 protein: CASSRDRNTGELFF
D gene: TRBD1
J gene: TRBJ2-2
V gene: TRBV5-1
clone size: .

CDR3 DNA: TGTGCTAGCAGCTTGGCAGGGGAAGATACGCAGTATTTT
CDR3 protein: CASSLAGEDTQYF
D gene: .
J gene: TRBJ2-3
V gene: TRBV7-7
clone size: .

CDR3 DNA: TGTGCCAGCAGCTTAGCCCCACCGTCCTATAATTCCCCCCTCCACTTT
CDR3 protein: CASSLAPPSYNSPLHF
D gene: .
J gene: TRBJ1-6
V gene: TRBV7-9
clone size: .

CDR3 DNA: TGCGCCAGCAGCCAAGGGTGGACGGGGATCCAAGAGACCCAGTACTTC
CDR3 protein: CASSQGWTGIQETQYF
D gene: .
J gene: TRBJ2-5
V gene: TRBV4-1
clone size: once

CDR3 DNA: TGTGCCAGCAGCTCCTTAGGAGGGACAGGAAATGAAAAACTGTTTTTT
CDR3 protein: CASSSLGGTGNEKLFF
D gene: TRBD1
J gene: TRBJ1-4
V gene: TRBV11-2
clone size: .

CDR3 DNA: TGTGCCAGCAGCTCCGGGGGCTTGGGGGGGCTCAAAGGGGAGACCCAGTACTTC
CDR3 protein: CASSSGGLGGLKGETQYF
D gene: .
J gene: TRBJ2-5
V gene: TRBV5-4
clone size: .

CDR3 DNA: TGTGCCTCCGGGACACTCTACAATGAGCAGTTCTTC
CDR3 protein: CASGTLYNEQFF
D gene: .
J gene: TRBJ2-1
V gene: TRBV28
clone size: .

CDR3 DNA: TGTGCCAGCAGAGCAAACAGGGCCCCCACTGAAGCTTTCTTT
CDR3 protein: CASRANRAPTEAFF
D gene: .
J gene: TRBJ1-1
V gene: TRBV6-1
clone size: .

CDR3 DNA: TGCGCCAGCAGCTTGGGTCAGGGAGGGACTGAAGCTTTCTTT
CDR3 protein: CASSLGQGGTEAFF
D gene: .
J gene: TRBJ1-1
V gene: TRBV5-1
clone size: .

CDR3 DNA: TGTGCCAGCAGTCCCGGGACAGATACGCAGTATTTT
CDR3 protein: CASSPGTDTQYF
D gene: .
J gene: TRBJ2-3
V gene: TRBV2
clone size: .

CDR3 DNA: TGTGCCAGCAGCGTAGCCAGGGACACTGAAGCTTTCTTT
CDR3 protein: CASSVARDTEAFF
D gene: .
J gene: TRBJ1-1
V gene: TRBV9
clone size: .

CDR3 DNA: TGTGCCAGCCTAACCCACGGGACAGTAAGCAATCAGCCCCAGCATTTT
CDR3 protein: CASLTHGTVSNQPQHF
D gene: TRBD1
J gene: TRBJ1-5
V gene: TRBV28
clone size: .

CDR3 DNA: TGTGCCAGCTCACCTAGCGGGAGAACAGATACGCAGTATTTT
CDR3 protein: CASSPSGRTDTQYF
D gene: TRBD2
J gene: TRBJ2-3
V gene: TRBV18
clone size: .

CDR3 DNA: TGCGCCAGCAGCCTTACTAGCGGATACACCGGGGAGCTGTTTTTT
CDR3 protein: CASSLTSGYTGELFF
D gene: TRBD2
J gene: TRBJ2-2
V gene: TRBV5-1
clone size: .